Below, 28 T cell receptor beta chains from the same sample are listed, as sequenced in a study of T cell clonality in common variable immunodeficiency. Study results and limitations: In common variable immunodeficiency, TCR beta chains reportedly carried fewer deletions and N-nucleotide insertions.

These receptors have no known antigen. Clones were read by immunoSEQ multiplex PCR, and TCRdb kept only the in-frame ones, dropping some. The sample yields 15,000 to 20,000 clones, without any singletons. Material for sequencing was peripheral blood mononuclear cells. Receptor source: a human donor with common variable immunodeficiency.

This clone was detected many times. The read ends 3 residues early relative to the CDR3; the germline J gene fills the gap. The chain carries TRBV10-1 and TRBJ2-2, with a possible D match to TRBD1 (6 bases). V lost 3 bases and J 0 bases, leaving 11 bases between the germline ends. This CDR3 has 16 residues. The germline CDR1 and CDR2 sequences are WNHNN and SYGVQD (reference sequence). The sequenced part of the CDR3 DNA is TGCGCCAGCAGTGATGGGGGCAGCACGAACACCGGGGAG. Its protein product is CASSDGGSTNTGE. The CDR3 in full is CASSDGGSTNTGELFF.

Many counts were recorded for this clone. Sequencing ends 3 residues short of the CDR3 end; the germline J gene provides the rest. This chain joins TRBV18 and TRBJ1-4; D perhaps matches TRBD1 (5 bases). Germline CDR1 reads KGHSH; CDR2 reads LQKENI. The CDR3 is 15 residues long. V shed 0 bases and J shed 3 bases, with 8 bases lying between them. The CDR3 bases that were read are TGTGCCAGCTCACCACCGACCAGGGCTAATGAAAAA. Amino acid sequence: CASSPPTRANEK. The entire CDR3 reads CASSPPTRANEKLFF.

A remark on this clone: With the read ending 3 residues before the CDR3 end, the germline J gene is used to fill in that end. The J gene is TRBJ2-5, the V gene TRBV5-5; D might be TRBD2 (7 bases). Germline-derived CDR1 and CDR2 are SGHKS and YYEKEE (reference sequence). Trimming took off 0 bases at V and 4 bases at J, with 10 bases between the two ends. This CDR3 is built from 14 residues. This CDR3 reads CASSLGGGGETQYF. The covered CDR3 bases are TGTGCCAGCAGCTTGGGCGGGGGCGGAGAGACC.

The sequenced part of the CDR3 DNA is TGCGCCAGCAGCGCCTCGGGCACCGGGGAG. Translation gives CASSASGTGE. The whole CDR3 sequence is CASSASGTGELFF. V is TRBV5-1 and J is TRBJ2-2; unclear D gene. Read coverage stops 3 residues before the CDR3 terminus; the germline J gene supplies the remainder. The CDR3 loop spans 13 amino acids. The germline CDR1 and CDR2 sequences are SGHRS and YFSETQ. Trimming stripped 4 bases from V and 4 bases from J, with 8 bases between.

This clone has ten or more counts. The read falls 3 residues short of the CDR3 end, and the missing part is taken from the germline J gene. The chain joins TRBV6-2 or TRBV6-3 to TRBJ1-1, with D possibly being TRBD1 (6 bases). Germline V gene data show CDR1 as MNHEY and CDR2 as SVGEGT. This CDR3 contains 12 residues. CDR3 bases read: TGTGCCAGCAGAATACAGGGTCGGAGA. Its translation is CASRIQGRR. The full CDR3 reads CASRIQGRRAFF.

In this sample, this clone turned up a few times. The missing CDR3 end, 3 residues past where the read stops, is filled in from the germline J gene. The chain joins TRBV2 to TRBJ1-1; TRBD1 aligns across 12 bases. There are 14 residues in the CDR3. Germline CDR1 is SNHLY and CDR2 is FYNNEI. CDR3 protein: CASGGQGQGAKAFF. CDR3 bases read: TGTGCCAGCGGGGGCCAGGGACAGGGGGCGAAG.

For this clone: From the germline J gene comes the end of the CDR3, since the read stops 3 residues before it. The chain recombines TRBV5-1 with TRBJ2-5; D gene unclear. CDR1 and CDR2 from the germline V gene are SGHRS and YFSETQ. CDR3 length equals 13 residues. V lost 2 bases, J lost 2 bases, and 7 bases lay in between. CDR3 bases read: TGCGCCAGCAGCTTTTCGGGTCAAGAGACC. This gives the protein CASSFSGQET. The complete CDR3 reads CASSFSGQETQYF. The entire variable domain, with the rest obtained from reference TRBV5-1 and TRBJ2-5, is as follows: KAGVTQTPRYLIKTRGQQVTLSCSPISGHRSVSWYQQTPGQGLQFLFEYFSETQRNKGNFPGRFSGRQFSNSRSEMNVSTLELGDSALYLCASSFSGQETQYFGPGTRLLVL.

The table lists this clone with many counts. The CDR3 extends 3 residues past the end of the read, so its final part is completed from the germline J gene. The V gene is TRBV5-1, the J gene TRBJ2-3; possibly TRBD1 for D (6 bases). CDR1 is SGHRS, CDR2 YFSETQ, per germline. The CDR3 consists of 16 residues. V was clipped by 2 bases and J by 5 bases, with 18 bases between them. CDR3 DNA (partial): TGCGCCAGCAGCTTTATGTACAACAGGGTGGGAGATACG. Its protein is CASSFMYNRVGDT. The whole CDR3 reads CASSFMYNRVGDTQYF.

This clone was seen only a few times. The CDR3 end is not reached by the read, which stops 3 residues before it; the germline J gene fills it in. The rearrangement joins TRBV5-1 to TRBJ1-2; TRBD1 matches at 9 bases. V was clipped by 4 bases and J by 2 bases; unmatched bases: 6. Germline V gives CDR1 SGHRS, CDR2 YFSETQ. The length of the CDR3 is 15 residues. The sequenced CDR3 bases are TGCGCCAGCAGCACGACAGGGGGATTGAACTATGGC. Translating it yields CASSTTGGLNYG. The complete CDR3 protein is CASSTTGGLNYGYTF.

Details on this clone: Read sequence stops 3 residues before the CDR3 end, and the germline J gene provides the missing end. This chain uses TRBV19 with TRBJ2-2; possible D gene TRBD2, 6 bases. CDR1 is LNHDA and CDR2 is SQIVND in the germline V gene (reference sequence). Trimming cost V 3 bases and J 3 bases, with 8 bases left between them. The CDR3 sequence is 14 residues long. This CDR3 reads CASSMGGHTGELFF. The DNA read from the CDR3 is TGTGCCAGTAGTATGGGGGGTCACACCGGGGAG.

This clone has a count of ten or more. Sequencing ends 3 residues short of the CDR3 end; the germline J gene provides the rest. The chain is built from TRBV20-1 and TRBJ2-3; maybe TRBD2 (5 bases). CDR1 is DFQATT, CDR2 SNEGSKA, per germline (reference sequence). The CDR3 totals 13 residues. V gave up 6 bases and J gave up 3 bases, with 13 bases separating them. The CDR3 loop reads CSARTLLTDTQYF. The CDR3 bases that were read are TGCAGTGCCAGGACTCTCCTAACAGATACG.

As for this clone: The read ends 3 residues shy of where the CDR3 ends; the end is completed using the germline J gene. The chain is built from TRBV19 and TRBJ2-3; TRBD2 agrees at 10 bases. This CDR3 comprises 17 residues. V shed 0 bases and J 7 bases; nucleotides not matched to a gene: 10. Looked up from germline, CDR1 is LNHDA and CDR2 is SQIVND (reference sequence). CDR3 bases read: TGTGCCAGTAGTATAGAAGGTCTAGCGGGGGCGCTTCATACG. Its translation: CASSIEGLAGALHT. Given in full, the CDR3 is CASSIEGLAGALHTQYF.

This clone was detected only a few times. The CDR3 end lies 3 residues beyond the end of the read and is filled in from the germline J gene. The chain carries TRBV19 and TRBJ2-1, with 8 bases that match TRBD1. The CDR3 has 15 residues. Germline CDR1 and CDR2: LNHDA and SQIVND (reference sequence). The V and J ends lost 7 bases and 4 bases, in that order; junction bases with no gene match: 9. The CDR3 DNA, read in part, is TGTGCCAGTACCCTGGGAAGGGACAGGTACAATGAG. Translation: CASTLGRDRYNE. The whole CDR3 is CASTLGRDRYNEQFF.

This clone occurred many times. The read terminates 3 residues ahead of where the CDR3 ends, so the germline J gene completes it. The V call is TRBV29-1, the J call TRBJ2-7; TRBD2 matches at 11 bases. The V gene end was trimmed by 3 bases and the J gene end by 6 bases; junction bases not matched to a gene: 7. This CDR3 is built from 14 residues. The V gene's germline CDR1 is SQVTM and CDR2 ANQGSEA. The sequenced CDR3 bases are TGCAGCGTTGACGGAACTAGCGGGAGTGTCGAG. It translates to CSVDGTSGSVE. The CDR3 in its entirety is CSVDGTSGSVEQYF.

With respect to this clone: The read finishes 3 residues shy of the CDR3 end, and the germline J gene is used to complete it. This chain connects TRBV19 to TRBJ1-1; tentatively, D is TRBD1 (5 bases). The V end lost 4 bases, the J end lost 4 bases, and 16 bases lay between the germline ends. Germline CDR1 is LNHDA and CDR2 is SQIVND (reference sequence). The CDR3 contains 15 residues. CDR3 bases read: TGTGCCAGTAGTACTGGGGCCCAGGGTAGCACTGAA. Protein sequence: CASSTGAQGSTE. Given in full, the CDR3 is CASSTGAQGSTEAFF.

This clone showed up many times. The DNA read from the CDR3 is TGTGCCAGCAGCCCGCGGGCCGAGGACTATGGC. This encodes CASSPRAEDYG. The complete CDR3 protein is CASSPRAEDYGYTF. The chain carries TRBV7-9 and TRBJ1-2; no clear D. The read terminates 3 residues before the CDR3 end, so the remaining end is supplied by the germline J gene. The CDR3 extends over 14 amino acids. Germline V lookup: CDR1 SEHNR, CDR2 FQNEAQ (reference sequence). Trimming removed 5 bases from V and 3 bases from J, with 13 bases in between.

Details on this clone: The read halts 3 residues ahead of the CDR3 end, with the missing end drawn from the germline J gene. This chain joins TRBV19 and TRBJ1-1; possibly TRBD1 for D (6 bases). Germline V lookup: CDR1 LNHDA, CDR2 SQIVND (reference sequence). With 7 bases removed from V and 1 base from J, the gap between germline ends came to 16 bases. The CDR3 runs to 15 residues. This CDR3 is CASIFGGAPNTEAFF. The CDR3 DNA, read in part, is TGTGCCAGTATTTTCGGGGGGGCGCCGAACACTGAA.

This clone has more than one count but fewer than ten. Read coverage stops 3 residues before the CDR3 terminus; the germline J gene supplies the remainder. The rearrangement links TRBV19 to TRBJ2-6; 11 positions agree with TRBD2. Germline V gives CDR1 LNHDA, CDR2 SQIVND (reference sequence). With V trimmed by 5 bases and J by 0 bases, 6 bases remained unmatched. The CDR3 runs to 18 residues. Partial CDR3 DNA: TGTGCCAGTAGTGATACTAGCGGGAGAGCCTCTGGGGCCAACGTC. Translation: CASSDTSGRASGANV. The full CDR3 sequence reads CASSDTSGRASGANVLTF. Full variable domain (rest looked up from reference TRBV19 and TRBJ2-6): DGGITQSPKYLFRKEGQNVTLSCEQNLNHDAMYWYRQDPGQGLRLIYYSQIVNDFQKGDIAEGYSVSREKKESFPLTVTSAQKNPTAFYLCASSDTSGRASGANVLTFGAGSRLTVL.

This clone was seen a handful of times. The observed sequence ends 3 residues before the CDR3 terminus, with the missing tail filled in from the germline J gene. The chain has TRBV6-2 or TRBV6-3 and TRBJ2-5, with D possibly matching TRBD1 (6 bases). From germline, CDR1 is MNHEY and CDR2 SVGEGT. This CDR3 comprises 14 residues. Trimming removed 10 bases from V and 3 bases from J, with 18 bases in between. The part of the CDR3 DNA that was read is TGTGCCACCCACCGCAGGGGCCCTAAAGAGACC. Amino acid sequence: CATHRRGPKET. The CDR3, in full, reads CATHRRGPKETQYF.

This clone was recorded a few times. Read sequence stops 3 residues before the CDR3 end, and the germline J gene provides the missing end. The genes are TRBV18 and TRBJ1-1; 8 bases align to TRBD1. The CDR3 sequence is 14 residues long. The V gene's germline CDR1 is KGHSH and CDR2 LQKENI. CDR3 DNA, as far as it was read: TGTGCCAGCTCACCAGCCAGGGGGCCGGGGGAA. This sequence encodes CASSPARGPGE. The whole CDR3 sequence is CASSPARGPGEAFF.

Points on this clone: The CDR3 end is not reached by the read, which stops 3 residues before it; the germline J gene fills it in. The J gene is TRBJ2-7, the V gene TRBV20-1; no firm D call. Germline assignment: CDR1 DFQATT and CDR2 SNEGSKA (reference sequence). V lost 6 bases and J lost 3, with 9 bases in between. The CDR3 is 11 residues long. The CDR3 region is CSAPSSYEQYF. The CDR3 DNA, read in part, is TGCAGTGCCCCCTCTAGCTACGAG.

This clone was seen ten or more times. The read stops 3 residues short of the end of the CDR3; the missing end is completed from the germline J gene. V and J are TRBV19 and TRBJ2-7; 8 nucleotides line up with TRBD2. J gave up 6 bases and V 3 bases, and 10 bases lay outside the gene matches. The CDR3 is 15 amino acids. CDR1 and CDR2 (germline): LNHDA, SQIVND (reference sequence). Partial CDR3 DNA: TGTGCCAGTAGTATCCAAGGACTAGCCCCTAGCGAG. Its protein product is CASSIQGLAPSE. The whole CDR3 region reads CASSIQGLAPSEQYF. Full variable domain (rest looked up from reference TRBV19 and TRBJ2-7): DGGITQSPKYLFRKEGQNVTLSCEQNLNHDAMYWYRQDPGQGLRLIYYSQIVNDFQKGDIAEGYSVSREKKESFPLTVTSAQKNPTAFYLCASSIQGLAPSEQYFGPGTRLTVT.

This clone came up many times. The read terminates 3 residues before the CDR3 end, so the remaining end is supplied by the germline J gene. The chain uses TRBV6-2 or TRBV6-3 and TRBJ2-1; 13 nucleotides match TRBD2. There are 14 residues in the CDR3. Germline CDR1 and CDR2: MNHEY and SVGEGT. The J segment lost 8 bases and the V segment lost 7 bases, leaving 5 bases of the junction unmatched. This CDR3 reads CASNRLAGGHEQFF. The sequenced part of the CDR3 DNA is TGTGCCAGCAACCGACTAGCGGGGGGCCATGAG.

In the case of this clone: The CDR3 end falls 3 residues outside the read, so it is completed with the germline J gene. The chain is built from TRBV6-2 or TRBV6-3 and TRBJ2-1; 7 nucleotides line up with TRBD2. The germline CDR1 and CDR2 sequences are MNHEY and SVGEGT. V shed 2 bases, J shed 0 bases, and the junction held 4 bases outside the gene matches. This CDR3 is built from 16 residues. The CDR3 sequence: CASSYRAGVSYNEQFF. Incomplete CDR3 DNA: TGTGCCAGCAGTTACCGGGCGGGAGTCTCCTACAATGAG.

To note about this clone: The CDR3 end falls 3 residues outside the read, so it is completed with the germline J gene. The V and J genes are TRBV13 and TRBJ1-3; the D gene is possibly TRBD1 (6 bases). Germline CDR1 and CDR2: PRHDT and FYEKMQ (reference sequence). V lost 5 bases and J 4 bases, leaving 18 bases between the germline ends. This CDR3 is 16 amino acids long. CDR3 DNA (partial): TGTGCCAGCAGCGTCAGTCGGGGGGGGCCAGGAAACACC. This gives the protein CASSVSRGGPGNT. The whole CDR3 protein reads CASSVSRGGPGNTIYF.

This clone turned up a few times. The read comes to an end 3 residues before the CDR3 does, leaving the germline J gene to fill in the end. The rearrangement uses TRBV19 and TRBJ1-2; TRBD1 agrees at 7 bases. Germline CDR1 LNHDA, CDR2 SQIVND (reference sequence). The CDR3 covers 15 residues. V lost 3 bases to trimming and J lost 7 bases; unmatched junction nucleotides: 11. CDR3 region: CASSIGRQGAAGYTF. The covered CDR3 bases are TGTGCCAGTAGTATCGGGAGACAGGGCGCTGCTGGC. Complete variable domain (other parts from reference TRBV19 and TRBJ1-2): DGGITQSPKYLFRKEGQNVTLSCEQNLNHDAMYWYRQDPGQGLRLIYYSQIVNDFQKGDIAEGYSVSREKKESFPLTVTSAQKNPTAFYLCASSIGRQGAAGYTFGSGTRLTVV.

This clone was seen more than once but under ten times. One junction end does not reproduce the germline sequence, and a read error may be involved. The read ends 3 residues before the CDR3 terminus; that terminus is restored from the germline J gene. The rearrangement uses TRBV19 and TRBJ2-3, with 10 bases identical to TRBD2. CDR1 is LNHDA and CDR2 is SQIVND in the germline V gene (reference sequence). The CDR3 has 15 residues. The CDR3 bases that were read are TGTGCCAGTAGGCGGACTAGCGGAAGCATAGATACG. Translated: CASRRTSGSIDT. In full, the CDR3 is CASRRTSGSIDTQYF.

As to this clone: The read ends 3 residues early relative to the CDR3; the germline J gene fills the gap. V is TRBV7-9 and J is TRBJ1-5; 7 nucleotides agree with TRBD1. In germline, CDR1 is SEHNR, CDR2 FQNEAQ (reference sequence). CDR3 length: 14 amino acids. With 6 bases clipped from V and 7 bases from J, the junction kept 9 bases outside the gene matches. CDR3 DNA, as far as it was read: TGTGCCAGCAGTCCGCAGGGGGGTGAGCAGCCC. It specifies CASSPQGGEQP. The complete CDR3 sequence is CASSPQGGEQPQHF.